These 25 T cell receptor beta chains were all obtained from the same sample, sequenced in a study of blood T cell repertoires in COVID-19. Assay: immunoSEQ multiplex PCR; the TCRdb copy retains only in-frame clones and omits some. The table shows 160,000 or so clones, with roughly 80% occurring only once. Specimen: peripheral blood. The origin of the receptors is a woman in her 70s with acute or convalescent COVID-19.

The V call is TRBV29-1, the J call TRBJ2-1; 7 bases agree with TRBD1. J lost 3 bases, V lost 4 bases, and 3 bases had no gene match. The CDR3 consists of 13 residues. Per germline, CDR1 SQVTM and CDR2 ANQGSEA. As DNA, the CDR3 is TGCAGCGTTGGACAGGGATTCTACAATGAGCAGTTCTTC. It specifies CSVGQGFYNEQFF.

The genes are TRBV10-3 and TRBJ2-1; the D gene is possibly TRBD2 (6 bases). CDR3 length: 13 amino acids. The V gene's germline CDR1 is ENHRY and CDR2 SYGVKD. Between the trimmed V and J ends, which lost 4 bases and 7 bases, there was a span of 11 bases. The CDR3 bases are TGTGCCATCAGTGGACTCGGAGGGAATGAGCAGTTCTTC. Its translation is CAISGLGGNEQFF.

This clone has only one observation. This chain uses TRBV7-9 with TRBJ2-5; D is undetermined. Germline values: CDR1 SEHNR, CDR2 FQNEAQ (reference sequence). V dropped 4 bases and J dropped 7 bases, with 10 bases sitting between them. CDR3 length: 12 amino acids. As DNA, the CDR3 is TGTGCCAGCAGCTATGACTCGAGGACCCAGTACTTC. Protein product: CASSYDSRTQYF.

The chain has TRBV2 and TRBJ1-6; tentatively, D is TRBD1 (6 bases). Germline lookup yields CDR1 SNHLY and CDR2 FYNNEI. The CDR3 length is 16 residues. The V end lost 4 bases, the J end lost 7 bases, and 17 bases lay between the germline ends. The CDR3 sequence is CASSARAQGRNSPLHF. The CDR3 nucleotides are TGTGCCAGCAGTGCGAGGGCACAGGGTCGGAATTCACCCCTCCACTTT.

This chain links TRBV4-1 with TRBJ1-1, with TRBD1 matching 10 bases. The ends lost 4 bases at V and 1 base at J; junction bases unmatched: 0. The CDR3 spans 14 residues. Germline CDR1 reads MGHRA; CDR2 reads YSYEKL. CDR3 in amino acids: CASSRDRGNTEAFF. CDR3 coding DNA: TGCGCCAGCAGCCGGGACAGGGGGAACACTGAAGCTTTCTTT.

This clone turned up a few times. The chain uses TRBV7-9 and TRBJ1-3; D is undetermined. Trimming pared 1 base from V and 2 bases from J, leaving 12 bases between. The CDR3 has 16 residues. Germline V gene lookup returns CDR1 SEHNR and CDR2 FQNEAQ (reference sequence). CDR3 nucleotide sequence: TGTGCCAGCAGCTTAGGAACAGTCTCCACTGGAAACACCATATATTTT. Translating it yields CASSLGTVSTGNTIYF. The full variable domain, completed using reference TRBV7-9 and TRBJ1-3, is DTGVSQNPRHKITKRGQNVTFRCDPISEHNRLYWYRQTLGQGPEFLTYFQNEAQLEKSRLLSDRFSAERPKGSFSTLEIQRTEQGDSAMYLCASSLGTVSTGNTIYFGEGSWLTVV.

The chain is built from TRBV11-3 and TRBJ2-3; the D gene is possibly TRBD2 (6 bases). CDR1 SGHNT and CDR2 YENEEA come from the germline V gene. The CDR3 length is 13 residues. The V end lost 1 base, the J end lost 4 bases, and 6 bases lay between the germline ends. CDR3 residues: CASSLGGADTQYF. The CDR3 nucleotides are TGTGCCAGCAGCTTAGGGGGGGCAGATACGCAGTATTTT. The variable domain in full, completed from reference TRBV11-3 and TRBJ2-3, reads EAGVVQSPRYKIIEKKQPVAFWCNPISGHNTLYWYLQNLGQGPELLIRYENEEAVDDSQLPKDRFSAERLKGVDSTLKIQPAELGDSAVYLCASSLGGADTQYFGPGTRLTVL.

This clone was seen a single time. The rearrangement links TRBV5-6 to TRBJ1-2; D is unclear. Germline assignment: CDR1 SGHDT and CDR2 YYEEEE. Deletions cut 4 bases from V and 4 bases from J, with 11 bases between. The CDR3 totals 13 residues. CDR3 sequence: CASSPDGVYGYTF. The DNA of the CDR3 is TGTGCCAGCAGCCCAGACGGAGTCTATGGCTACACCTTC.

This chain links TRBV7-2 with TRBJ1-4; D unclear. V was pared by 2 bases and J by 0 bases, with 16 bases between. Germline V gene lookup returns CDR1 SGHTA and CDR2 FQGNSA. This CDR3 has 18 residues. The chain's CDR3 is CASSLWSRGSATNEKLFF. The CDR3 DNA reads TGTGCCAGCAGCTTATGGTCGCGGGGATCCGCAACTAATGAAAAACTGTTTTTT.

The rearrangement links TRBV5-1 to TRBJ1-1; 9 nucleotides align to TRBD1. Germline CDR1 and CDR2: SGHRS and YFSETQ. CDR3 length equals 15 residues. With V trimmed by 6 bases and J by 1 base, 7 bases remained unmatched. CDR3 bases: TGCGCCAGCACCGGGACAGGGACTCCGAACACTGAAGCTTTCTTT. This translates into CASTGTGTPNTEAFF.

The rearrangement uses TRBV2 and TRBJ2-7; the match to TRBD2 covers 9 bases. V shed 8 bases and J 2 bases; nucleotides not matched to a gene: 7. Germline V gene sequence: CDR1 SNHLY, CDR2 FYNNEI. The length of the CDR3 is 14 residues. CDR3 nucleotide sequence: TGTGCCAGCCAACTAGCGGGCGACCCCTACGAGCAGTACTTC. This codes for CASQLAGDPYEQYF.

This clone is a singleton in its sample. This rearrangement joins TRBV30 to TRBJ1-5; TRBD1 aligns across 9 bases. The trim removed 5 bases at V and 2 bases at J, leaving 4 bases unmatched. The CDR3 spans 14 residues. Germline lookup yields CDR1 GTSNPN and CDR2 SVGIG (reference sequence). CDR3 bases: TGTGCCTGGTCCACAGGGGGCGGCAATCAGCCCCAGCATTTT. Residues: CAWSTGGGNQPQHF.

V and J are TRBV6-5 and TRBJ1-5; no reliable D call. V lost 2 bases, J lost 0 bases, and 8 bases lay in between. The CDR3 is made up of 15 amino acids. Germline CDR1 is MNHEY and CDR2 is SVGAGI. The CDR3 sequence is CASSYVRYSNQPQHF. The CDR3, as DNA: TGTGCCAGCAGTTACGTACGGTATAGCAATCAGCCCCAGCATTTT.

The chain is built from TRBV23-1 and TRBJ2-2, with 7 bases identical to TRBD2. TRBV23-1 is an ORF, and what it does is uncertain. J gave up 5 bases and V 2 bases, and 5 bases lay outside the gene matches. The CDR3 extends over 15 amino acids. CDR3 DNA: TGCGCCAGCAGTCAAGGGAGGGGTCGGACCGGGGAGCTGTTTTTT. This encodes CASSQGRGRTGELFF.

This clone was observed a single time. In DNA form, the CDR3 reads TGCAGCGTTCTTAGGTCAGGGGCAGGCTATGGCTACACCTTC. Amino acids: CSVLRSGAGYGYTF. This chain joins TRBV29-1 and TRBJ1-2; a possible D gene is TRBD1 (6 bases). This CDR3 has 14 residues. The V end lost 5 bases, the J end lost 4 bases, and 17 bases lay between the germline ends. The germline CDR1 and CDR2 sequences are SQVTM and ANQGSEA. Together with reference TRBV29-1 and TRBJ1-2, the CDR3 gives the full variable domain: SAVISQKPSRDICQRGTSLTIQCQVDSQVTMMFWYRQQPGQSLTLIATANQGSEATYESGFVIDKFPISRPNLTFSTLTVSNMSPEDSSIYLCSVLRSGAGYGYTFGSGTRLTVV.

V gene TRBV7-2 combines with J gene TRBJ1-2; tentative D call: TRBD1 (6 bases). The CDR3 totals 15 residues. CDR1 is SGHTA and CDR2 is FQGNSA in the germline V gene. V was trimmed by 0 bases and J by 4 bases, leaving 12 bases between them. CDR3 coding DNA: TGTGCCAGCAGCTTAGCCCCGGCAGGGGCCTATGGCTACACCTTC. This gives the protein CASSLAPAGAYGYTF.

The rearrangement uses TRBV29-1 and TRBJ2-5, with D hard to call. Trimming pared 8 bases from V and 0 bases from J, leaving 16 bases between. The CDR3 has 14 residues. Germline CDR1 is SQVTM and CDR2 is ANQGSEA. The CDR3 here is CSFNAQTNQETQYF. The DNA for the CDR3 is TGCAGCTTTAACGCCCAGACAAACCAAGAGACCCAGTACTTC. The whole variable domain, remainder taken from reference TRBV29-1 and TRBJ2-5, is SAVISQKPSRDICQRGTSLTIQCQVDSQVTMMFWYRQQPGQSLTLIATANQGSEATYESGFVIDKFPISRPNLTFSTLTVSNMSPEDSSIYLCSFNAQTNQETQYFGPGTRLLVL.

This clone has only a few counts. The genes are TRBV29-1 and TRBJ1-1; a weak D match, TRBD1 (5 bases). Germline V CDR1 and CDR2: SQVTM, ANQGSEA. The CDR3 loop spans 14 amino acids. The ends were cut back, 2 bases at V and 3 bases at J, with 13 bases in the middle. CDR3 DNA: TGCAGCGTTGAAAGGTTAGGGGAGGACACTGAAGCTTTCTTT. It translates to CSVERLGEDTEAFF.

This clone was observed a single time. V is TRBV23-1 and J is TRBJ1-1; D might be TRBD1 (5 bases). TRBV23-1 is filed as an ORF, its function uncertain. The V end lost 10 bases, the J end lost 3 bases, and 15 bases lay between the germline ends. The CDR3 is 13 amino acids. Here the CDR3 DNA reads TGCGCCATCAGAAAACGGGGGGACACTGAAGCTTTCTTT. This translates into CAIRKRGDTEAFF.

In DNA, the CDR3 is TGTGCCACCAGCAGACCGCCCCGGGGGGAGCAGTACTTC. Translation gives CATSRPPRGEQYF. V is TRBV15 and J is TRBJ2-7; D possibly corresponds to TRBD2 (6 bases). The CDR3 has 13 amino acids. Germline V gives CDR1 LNHNV, CDR2 YYDKDF (reference sequence). Trimming pared 2 bases from V and 7 bases from J, leaving 12 bases between. Full variable domain (outside the CDR3, taken from reference TRBV15 and TRBJ2-7): DAMVIQNPRYQVTQFGKPVTLSCSQTLNHNVMYWYQQKSSQAPKLLFHYYDKDFNNEADTPDNFQSRRPNTSFCFLDIRSPGLGDTAMYLCATSRPPRGEQYFGPGTRLTVT.

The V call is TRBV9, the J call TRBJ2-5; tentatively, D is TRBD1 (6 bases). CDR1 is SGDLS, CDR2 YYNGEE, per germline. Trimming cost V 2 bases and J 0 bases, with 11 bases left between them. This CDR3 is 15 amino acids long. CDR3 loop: CASSVSGTNQETQYF. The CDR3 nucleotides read TGTGCCAGCAGCGTGTCCGGGACAAACCAAGAGACCCAGTACTTC.

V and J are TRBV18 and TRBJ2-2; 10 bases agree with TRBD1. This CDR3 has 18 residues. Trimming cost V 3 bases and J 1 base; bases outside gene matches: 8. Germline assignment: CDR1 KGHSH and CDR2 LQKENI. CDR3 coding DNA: TGTGCCAGCTCACCCGCCCGCGGACAGGGGGGGAACACCGGGGAGCTGTTTTTT. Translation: CASSPARGQGGNTGELFF.

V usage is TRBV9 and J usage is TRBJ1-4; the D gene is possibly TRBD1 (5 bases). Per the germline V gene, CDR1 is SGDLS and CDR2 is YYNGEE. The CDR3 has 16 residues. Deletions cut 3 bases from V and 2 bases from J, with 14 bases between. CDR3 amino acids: CASSADLGGTNEKLFF. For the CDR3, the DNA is TGTGCCAGCAGCGCAGACCTGGGGGGGACTAATGAAAAACTGTTTTTT.

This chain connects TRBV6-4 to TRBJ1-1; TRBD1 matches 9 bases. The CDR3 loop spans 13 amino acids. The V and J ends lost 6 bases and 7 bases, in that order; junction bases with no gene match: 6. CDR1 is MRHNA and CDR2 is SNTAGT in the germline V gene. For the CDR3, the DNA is TGTGCCAGCAGAGGGACAGGGAGCGGTGAAGCTTTCTTT. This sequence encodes CASRGTGSGEAFF.

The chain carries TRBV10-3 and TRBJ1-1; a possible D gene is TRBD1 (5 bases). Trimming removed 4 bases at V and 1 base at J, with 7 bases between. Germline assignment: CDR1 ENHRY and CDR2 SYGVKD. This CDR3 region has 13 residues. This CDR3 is CAISVTANTEAFF. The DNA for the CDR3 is TGTGCCATCAGTGTGACAGCGAACACTGAAGCTTTCTTT.